These T cell receptor beta chains were read from a single sample in a study of OX40 agonist ivuxolimab in advanced cancers. TCRdb's table, derived via immunoSEQ multiplex PCR, lists solely in-frame clones and lacks some. This repertoire shows approximately 76,000 clones, 65% to 90% found once; its top ten account for 0.61%. The source was CD4+ or CD8+ T cells sorted from blood, collected in a trial of the OX40 agonist ivuxolimab. These receptors originate from an adult with an advanced solid tumor such as melanoma, head and neck, liver or kidney cancer. The CDR3 runs from the conserved cysteine through the conserved F or W. D genes are given only for firm matches. The listing skips clone size in some rows; elsewhere it reads once, few, many or a size class.

v_call,cdr3_length,j_call,d_call,clone_size,cdr3_nt,cdr3_aa
TRBV30,11,TRBJ1-4,-,-,TGTGCCTGGAGTATTGGTGAAAAACTGTTTTTT,CAWSIGEKLFF
TRBV5-1,15,TRBJ2-1,-,once,TGCGCCAGCAGCTTGGAAGCGGGCAGGGGCAATGAGCAGTTCTTC,CASSLEAGRGNEQFF
TRBV7-2,16,TRBJ2-3,TRBD1,-,TGTGCCAGCAGCCCACCGGGACAGGCTAGGACAGATACGCAGTATTTT,CASSPPGQARTDTQYF
TRBV27,15,TRBJ2-5,TRBD1,-,TGTGCCAGCAGGGGGGGGACAGGGGGCCAAGAGACCCAGTACTTC,CASRGGTGGQETQYF
TRBV11-2,13,TRBJ1-5,-,-,TGTGCCAGCAGCTCGGGCCTCAATCAGCCCCAGCATTTT,CASSSGLNQPQHF
TRBV10-2,15,TRBJ2-5,-,-,TGCGCCAGCATGCAGGACAGCCGAACCCAAGAGACCCAGTACTTC,CASMQDSRTQETQYF
TRBV2,14,TRBJ2-1,-,-,TGTGCCACCAGGATAGGGGAAGCATACAATGAGCAGTTCTTC,CATRIGEAYNEQFF
TRBV4-2,14,TRBJ1-1,-,few,TGTGCCAGCAGCCGGGCAACAGGGAATACTGAAGCTTTCTTT,CASSRATGNTEAFF
TRBV6-5,15,TRBJ1-3,-,-,TGTGCCAGCAGTGCCCTCGGGGGATCTGGAAACACCATATATTTT,CASSALGGSGNTIYF
TRBV19,17,TRBJ2-3,-,-,TGTGCCAGTAGTATAGTAACGGGGGGCCGTCGGGCAGATACGCAGTATTTT,CASSIVTGGRRADTQYF
TRBV5-1,14,TRBJ2-2,-,-,TGCGCCAGCAGCTTGGAAGGGGTCACCGGGGAGCTGTTTTTT,CASSLEGVTGELFF
TRBV27,15,TRBJ1-2,-,-,TGTGCCAGCACCTCCCGATGGGGTGGATTCTATGGCTACACCTTC,CASTSRWGGFYGYTF
TRBV9,11,TRBJ1-2,-,-,TGTGCCAGCAGCGACAACTATGGCTACACCTTC,CASSDNYGYTF
TRBV18,13,TRBJ1-1,-,-,TGTGCCAGCTCACCGGGCTTGAACACTGAAGCTTTCTTT,CASSPGLNTEAFF
TRBV29-1,11,TRBJ1-1,-,few,TGCAGCGTTGTTAGGAAGACTGAAGCTTTCTTT,CSVVRKTEAFF
TRBV18,15,TRBJ1-2,TRBD1,-,TGTGCCAGCTCACCAGGACCGGGACAGGAGAATGGCTACACCTTC,CASSPGPGQENGYTF
TRBV4-1,15,TRBJ2-1,-,-,TGCGCCAGCAGCCCGGACACTAGCTCCTACAATGAGCAGTTCTTC,CASSPDTSSYNEQFF
TRBV12-5,14,TRBJ1-6,-,-,TGTGCTAGTGGTTTGCAAGGGGGGGTTTCACCCCTCCACTTT,CASGLQGGVSPLHF
TRBV7-3,18,TRBJ2-2,TRBD2,-,TGTGCCAGCAGCTTCAATTCCGTACTAGCGGGGGTCACCGGGGAGCTGTTTTTT,CASSFNSVLAGVTGELFF
TRBV6-5,16,TRBJ1-2,-,once,TGTGCCAGCAGTTACTCGAGGTTTGGGGATCTCTATGGCTACACCTTC,CASSYSRFGDLYGYTF
TRBV6-5,14,TRBJ1-2,-,-,TGTGCCAGCAGGGGAACCGCCGGAAACTATGGCTACACCTTC,CASRGTAGNYGYTF
TRBV4-3,15,TRBJ1-3,-,-,TGCGCCAGCAGCCAAGAGGGCGGACCTGGAAACACCATATATTTT,CASSQEGGPGNTIYF
TRBV9,16,TRBJ1-2,TRBD1,-,TGTGCCAGCAGCGTAGGTGGACAGGGGGCGGGATATGGCTACACCTTC,CASSVGGQGAGYGYTF
TRBV29-1,11,TRBJ1-1,-,-,TGCAGCGCCACAGTGAACACTGAAGCTTTCTTT,CSATVNTEAFF
TRBV7-3,15,TRBJ2-1,TRBD2,-,TGTGCCAGCAGCTTAGGCGGGGGGGCCTCTGTTGAGCAGTTCTTC,CASSLGGGASVEQFF
TRBV5-4,13,TRBJ2-2,TRBD1,-,TGTGCCAGCAGCCCGACAGGGGGCAGGGAGCTGTTTTTT,CASSPTGGRELFF
TRBV6-5,13,TRBJ1-1,-,-,TGTGCCAGCAGTGGTCCCTTGAACACTGAAGCTTTCTTT,CASSGPLNTEAFF
TRBV5-1,15,TRBJ2-7,-,-,TGCGCCAGCAGCTTTCGTGAGACAGGTAGCTACGAGCAGTACTTC,CASSFRETGSYEQYF
TRBV28,15,TRBJ1-5,-,few,TGTGCCAGCAGTTTAGTTTCGAGGGCCTGGCAGCCCCAGCATTTT,CASSLVSRAWQPQHF
TRBV19,14,TRBJ1-1,-,-,TGTGCCAGTAGTATAGAAGGGTCGAACACTGAAGCTTTCTTT,CASSIEGSNTEAFF
TRBV18,14,TRBJ2-1,-,-,TGTGCCAGCTCACCACCCTCAGTGGTGAGTGAGCAGTTCTTC,CASSPPSVVSEQFF
TRBV7-9,15,TRBJ1-4,TRBD1,few,TGTGCCAGCAGCTGGAGACAGGGGTCAGGGGAAAAACTGTTTTTT,CASSWRQGSGEKLFF
TRBV6-1,16,TRBJ1-2,TRBD1,-,TGTGCCAGCAGTGCCCTATGGGGACAGGGAGAGGATGGCTACACCTTC,CASSALWGQGEDGYTF
TRBV18,15,TRBJ1-3,-,once,TGTGCCAGCTCACGCGGACGGGAGGCTGGAAACACCATATATTTT,CASSRGREAGNTIYF
TRBV7-9,16,TRBJ1-3,TRBD1,-,TGTGCCAGCAGCGAAACCCCCGGGACAGCTGGAAACACCATATATTTT,CASSETPGTAGNTIYF
TRBV7-7,14,TRBJ1-2,-,few,TGTGCTAGCAGGCCGGTAGGGAGGTTTTATGGCTACACCTTC,CASRPVGRFYGYTF
TRBV6-5,13,TRBJ1-5,-,-,TGTGCCAGCTCCGACAGATCCAATCAGCCCCAGCATTTT,CASSDRSNQPQHF
TRBV20-1,11,TRBJ2-5,-,-,TGCAGTGCTGGACGGGGGGAGACCCAGTACTTC,CSAGRGETQYF
TRBV18,16,TRBJ1-5,-,-,TGTGCCAGCTCAACGGATGCGGGGGGCCTCAATCAGCCCCAGCATTTT,CASSTDAGGLNQPQHF
TRBV6-5,15,TRBJ1-3,-,-,TGTGCCAGCAGCCGGACACTCGGATTCGGAAACACCATATATTTT,CASSRTLGFGNTIYF
TRBV5-5,13,TRBJ2-4,-,few,TGTGCCAGCAGTTCCCTGGGGGAAAACATTCAGTACTTC,CASSSLGENIQYF
TRBV6-5,14,TRBJ1-2,TRBD1,-,TGTGCCAGCAGACCAGGGGGGAACAACTATGGCTACACCTTC,CASRPGGNNYGYTF
TRBV19,16,TRBJ1-5,-,-,TGTGCCAGTAGTATTCTTAGGCCGGGGGGAAATCAGCCCCAGCATTTT,CASSILRPGGNQPQHF
TRBV27,15,TRBJ1-3,-,-,TGTGCCAGCAGTAGAGGGGGTTCCTCTGGAAACACCATATATTTT,CASSRGGSSGNTIYF
TRBV6-1,13,TRBJ1-2,-,-,TGTGCCAGCAGGGAAATTATTGGCTATGGCTACACCTTC,CASREIIGYGYTF
TRBV7-3,15,TRBJ1-2,-,-,TGTGCCAGCAGCTTAAGTTCAGGAGGGCGCTATGGCTACACCTTC,CASSLSSGGRYGYTF
TRBV2,15,TRBJ2-7,TRBD1,-,TGTGCCAGCAGTGACGGACAGGGGCACTCCTACGAGCAGTACTTC,CASSDGQGHSYEQYF
TRBV2,11,TRBJ1-4,-,-,TGTGCCAGCAGTGTAAATGAAAAACTGTTTTTT,CASSVNEKLFF
TRBV7-6,16,TRBJ1-1,-,-,TGTGCCAGCAGCTTAGTTCGGTTCGGGCCGTCTCCTGAAGCTTTCTTT,CASSLVRFGPSPEAFF
TRBV5-1,13,TRBJ2-1,TRBD2,-,TGCGCCAGCCGGGCTAGCGGGGGTGGGGAGCAGTTCTTC,CASRASGGGEQFF
TRBV7-2,15,TRBJ1-3,-,-,TGTGCCAGCAGCCGCAGACGGGACTCTGGAAACACCATATATTTT,CASSRRRDSGNTIYF
TRBV28,14,TRBJ2-4,TRBD2,-,TGTGCCAGCAGGACGGGGGGGATCGGTGGCATTCAGTACTTC,CASRTGGIGGIQYF
TRBV5-5,16,TRBJ1-1,-,-,TGTGCCAGCAGCTTGGTGGGGCAGGGTCAAAACACTGAAGCTTTCTTT,CASSLVGQGQNTEAFF
TRBV28,16,TRBJ1-5,TRBD1,-,TGTGCCAGCAGGCCCCGGACAGGGCTAAGCAATCAGCCCCAGCATTTT,CASRPRTGLSNQPQHF